Listed below are T cell receptor beta chains from one sample, sequenced in a study of T cell changes during pregnancy in multiple sclerosis. Profiled with immunoSEQ multiplex PCR; TCRdb holds only in-frame clones, not every one. The table shows tens of thousands of clones, with roughly nine tenths occurring only once. This material consisted of peripheral blood, taken in the first trimester of pregnancy. The receptor set was obtained from a female donor in good health, enrolled as a control in a pregnancy study. CDR3s include the opening cysteine and the closing phenylalanine or tryptophan. A D gene is named only where the DNA matches it firmly. Size is stated for part of the rows, as once, few or many counts, or as a class when the clone is expanded.

v_gene,d_gene,abundance,j_gene,CDR3aa,CDR3nt
TRBV7-3,TRBD1,-,TRBJ1-2,CASRATGQGSGYTF,TGTGCCAGCAGGGCTACCGGACAGGGAAGTGGCTACACCTTC
TRBV27,TRBD1,-,TRBJ1-1,CASSRIEGGLREAFF,TGTGCCAGCAGTCGCATAGAAGGGGGCCTCAGGGAAGCTTTCTTT
TRBV28,-,once,TRBJ1-2,CASLEDSPHHRGYTF,TGTGCCAGCCTGGAGGACAGCCCCCACCATAGAGGCTACACCTTC
TRBV29-1,-,-,TRBJ2-7,CSVTHRTGRYEQYF,TGCAGCGTTACCCACCGGACGGGAAGATACGAGCAGTACTTC
TRBV19,TRBD1,-,TRBJ1-2,CATGTDYYGYTF,TGTGCCACGGGGACAGACTACTATGGCTACACCTTC
TRBV7-9,-,-,TRBJ2-7,CASSLGSNYEQYF,TGTGCCAGCAGCTTAGGGAGTAACTACGAGCAGTACTTC
TRBV5-1,TRBD2,-,TRBJ2-5,CASTPGLAGFQETQYF,TGCGCCAGCACCCCAGGACTAGCGGGGTTCCAAGAGACCCAGTACTTC
TRBV4-2,TRBD2,-,TRBJ2-1,CASSQDWTSGTVYNEQFF,TGTGCCAGCAGCCAAGATTGGACTAGCGGGACGGTCTACAATGAGCAGTTCTTC
TRBV5-1,-,-,TRBJ2-1,CASSLRVMSQDNEQFF,TGCGCCAGCAGCTTGCGAGTTATGTCACAGGACAATGAGCAGTTCTTC
TRBV12-5,-,-,TRBJ2-3,CASGQGGGTDTQYF,TGTGCTAGTGGTCAAGGGGGGGGCACAGATACGCAGTATTTT
TRBV27,TRBD1,-,TRBJ1-1,CASSFTGENTEAFF,TGTGCCAGCAGTTTCACAGGGGAGAACACTGAAGCTTTCTTT
TRBV2,-,-,TRBJ2-3,CASGGYSATDTQYF,TGTGCCAGTGGGGGGTATAGCGCTACAGATACGCAGTATTTT
TRBV28,TRBD1,few,TRBJ1-1,CASSFRTGLDTEAFF,TGTGCCAGCAGTTTTCGGACAGGGCTGGACACTGAAGCTTTCTTT
TRBV9,TRBD2,-,TRBJ2-7,CASSSSGTSHEQYF,TGTGCCAGCAGCTCTAGCGGAACCTCCCACGAGCAGTACTTC
TRBV27,-,-,TRBJ1-1,CASKLLLTGKRAMNTEAFF,TGTGCCAGCAAGCTCCTACTAACCGGGAAGAGAGCCATGAACACTGAAGCTTTCTTT
TRBV28,-,-,TRBJ2-1,CASSSHQGSGHYNEQFF,TGTGCCAGCAGTTCCCATCAAGGGTCGGGACACTACAATGAGCAGTTCTTC
TRBV7-9,TRBD2,-,TRBJ2-7,CASSLTGLAGASYEQYF,TGTGCCAGCAGCTTAACGGGACTAGCGGGAGCCTCCTACGAGCAGTACTTC
TRBV6-5,TRBD1,-,TRBJ1-1,CASRGQGQAFF,TGTGCCAGCAGGGGACAGGGGCAAGCTTTCTTT
TRBV27,-,-,TRBJ1-1,CASSPNQVSRYTEAFF,TGTGCCAGCAGTCCCAACCAGGTTTCACGGTACACTGAAGCTTTCTTT
TRBV7-9,-,-,TRBJ2-7,CASSSNYEQYF,TGTGCCAGCAGCTCCAATTACGAGCAGTACTTC
TRBV4-2,-,-,TRBJ2-2,CASSQGTVNTGELFF,TGTGCCAGCAGCCAAGGAACGGTGAACACCGGGGAGCTGTTTTTT
TRBV4-2,TRBD2,once,TRBJ2-7,CASSQKREGLSEQYF,TGTGCCAGCAGCCAGAAGCGGGAGGGCCTTTCCGAGCAGTACTTC
TRBV16,-,-,TRBJ1-5,CASSRQHQPQHF,TGTGCCAGCAGCCGACAGCACCAGCCCCAGCATTTT
TRBV30,-,few,TRBJ1-1,CAWSVGVGGATEAFF,TGTGCCTGGAGTGTAGGGGTCGGGGGGGCCACTGAAGCTTTCTTT
TRBV5-4,-,-,TRBJ2-7,CASSLEAGSAYEQYF,TGTGCCAGCAGCTTGGAGGCAGGGTCTGCCTACGAGCAGTACTTC
TRBV6-1,-,-,TRBJ2-7,CASSEAGRGDGEQYF,TGTGCCAGCAGTGAAGCTGGCCGGGGAGATGGCGAGCAGTACTTC
TRBV7-9,-,-,TRBJ2-7,CASSSTGTRTDEQYF,TGTGCCAGCAGCTCGACCGGGACACGAACCGACGAGCAGTACTTC
TRBV15,-,once,TRBJ1-2,CATSRDGQGYGYTF,TGTGCCACCAGCAGAGACGGGCAGGGCTATGGCTACACCTTC
TRBV2,-,-,TRBJ1-2,CASSRGDYGYTF,TGTGCCAGCAGCCGGGGGGACTATGGCTACACCTTC
TRBV6-5,TRBD1,once,TRBJ1-2,CASGERGLDGYTF,TGTGCCAGCGGCGAGAGGGGGCTGGATGGCTACACCTTC
TRBV9,-,-,TRBJ2-1,CASNPGSMRNEQFF,TGTGCCAGCAACCCGGGTAGCATGAGAAATGAGCAGTTCTTC
TRBV12-5,TRBD1,-,TRBJ2-5,CASGLQGVGETQYF,TGTGCTAGTGGTCTACAGGGGGTTGGGGAGACCCAGTACTTC
TRBV7-2,TRBD1,-,TRBJ1-2,CASSYGTVGRYGYTF,TGTGCCAGCAGCTACGGGACAGTTGGTCGCTATGGCTACACCTTC
TRBV4-3,-,-,TRBJ2-1,CASSQGSNRGLRYNEQFF,TGCGCCAGCAGCCAAGGAAGTAATAGGGGACTCCGCTACAATGAGCAGTTCTTC
TRBV29-1,TRBD1,-,TRBJ2-7,CSVAQRDRGHEQYF,TGCAGCGTTGCACAACGGGACAGGGGCCACGAGCAGTACTTC
TRBV15,TRBD1,-,TRBJ1-1,CATKGLRGLNTEAFF,TGTGCCACCAAGGGTCTGAGGGGGCTGAACACTGAAGCTTTCTTT
TRBV30,-,-,TRBJ1-5,CAWSVGQGNQPQHF,TGTGCCTGGAGTGTGGGGCAGGGAAACCAGCCCCAGCATTTT
TRBV6-5,-,-,TRBJ2-3,CASRRDSVTDTQYF,TGTGCCAGCAGGAGGGACTCGGTGACAGATACGCAGTATTTT
TRBV6-1,-,-,TRBJ1-5,CASNPTGSNQPQHF,TGTGCCAGCAACCCTACAGGGAGCAATCAGCCCCAGCATTTT
TRBV6-5,-,-,TRBJ2-2,CASSYLRVGTGELFF,TGTGCCAGCAGTTACCTCAGGGTGGGGACCGGGGAGCTGTTTTTT
TRBV11-2,-,-,TRBJ2-2,CASSLAPRSGELFF,TGTGCCAGCAGTCTAGCGCCTCGGTCCGGGGAGCTGTTTTTT
TRBV7-2,-,-,TRBJ2-7,CASSLDSQTPYEQYF,TGTGCCAGCAGCTTGGACAGCCAGACCCCCTACGAGCAGTACTTC
TRBV2,-,-,TRBJ2-7,CASSEERWSQSEQYF,TGTGCCAGCAGTGAAGAGAGGTGGTCCCAGAGCGAGCAGTACTTC
TRBV28,-,-,TRBJ1-4,CASTPVVGGEEKLFF,TGTGCCAGCACCCCTGTCGTAGGGGGAGAAGAAAAACTGTTTTTT
TRBV11-2,-,few,TRBJ2-1,CASSVQREPNEQFF,TGTGCCAGCAGCGTCCAAAGGGAGCCCAATGAGCAGTTCTTC
TRBV29-1,-,-,TRBJ1-2,CSVSSGRYGYTF,TGCAGCGTGTCTTCAGGGAGGTATGGCTACACCTTC
TRBV7-6,-,-,TRBJ2-1,CASSLGDIYNEQFF,TGTGCCAGCAGCTTGGGGGACATCTACAATGAGCAGTTCTTC
TRBV6-5,-,-,TRBJ2-3,CASSPSHPPDTQYF,TGTGCCAGCAGCCCGAGCCACCCTCCGGATACGCAGTATTTT
TRBV28,-,-,TRBJ1-2,CASSPVPRGQEGYTF,TGTGCCAGCAGTCCCGTCCCGCGGGGGCAGGAGGGCTACACCTTC
TRBV27,TRBD1,-,TRBJ2-7,CASPTSTGRFEQYF,TGTGCCAGCCCAACCTCGACAGGGAGATTTGAGCAGTACTTC
TRBV28,-,-,TRBJ2-7,CASSLGRTETYEQYF,TGTGCCAGCAGTTTAGGTCGGACAGAGACTTACGAGCAGTACTTC
TRBV7-6,-,-,TRBJ1-4,CASSLGQNNEKLFF,TGTGCCAGCAGCTTAGGACAGAATAATGAAAAACTGTTTTTT
TRBV5-1,-,-,TRBJ1-4,CASSSLTSTNEKLFF,TGCGCCAGCAGCTCTTTGACATCAACTAATGAAAAACTGTTTTTT